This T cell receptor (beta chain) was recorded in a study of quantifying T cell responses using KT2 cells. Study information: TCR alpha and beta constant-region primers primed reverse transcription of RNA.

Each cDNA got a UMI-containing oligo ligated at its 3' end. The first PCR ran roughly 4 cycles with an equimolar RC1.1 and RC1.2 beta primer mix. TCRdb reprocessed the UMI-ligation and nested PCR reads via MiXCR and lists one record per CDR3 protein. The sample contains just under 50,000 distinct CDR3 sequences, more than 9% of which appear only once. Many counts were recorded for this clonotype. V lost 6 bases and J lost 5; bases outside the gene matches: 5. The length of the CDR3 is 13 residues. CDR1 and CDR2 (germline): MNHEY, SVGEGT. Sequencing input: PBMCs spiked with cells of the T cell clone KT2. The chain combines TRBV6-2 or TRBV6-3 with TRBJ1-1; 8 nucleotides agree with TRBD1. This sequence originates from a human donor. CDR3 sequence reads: CASRLTGGTEAFF. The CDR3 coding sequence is TGTGCCAGCAGGCTAACAGGGGGGACTGAAGCTTTCTTT.